This TCR beta chain was sequenced in a study of identical twins. The CDR3 covers 19 residues. Notes on the study in general: Zero-insertion analyses could be partly confounded by invariant MAIT and iNKT cells.

Template switching added a universal primer binding site, and final cDNA carried unique molecular identifiers. MiXCR, applied by TCRdb to the 5' RACE reads, yields one record per CDR3 protein. The sample has around 530,000 distinct CDR3 sequences; nearly 15% are singletons. This clonotype was seen only a few times. Its antigen is not identified. These data were also reused for a study on yellow fever vaccine responses in identical twins.

Sequenced: CD4+ T cells sorted from blood. The chain joins TRBV21-1 to TRBJ2-2; TRBD2, the table's D call, was not compared with the DNA. TRBV21-1 is termed a pseudogene. This sequence was found in a young woman in good health. CDR3 sequence (DNA): TGTGCCAGCAGCAAAGAGGAAGATAGCGGGGACTCGAACACCGGGGAGCTGTTTTTT. It encodes CASSKEEDSGDSNTGELFF.